One sample yielded the 8 T cell receptor beta chains listed below, sequenced in a study of T-cell reconstitution after alpha-beta-depleted transplantation in children. Preparation of the TCRbeta library used unique molecular identifiers. Via MiXCR, TCRdb re-called the PCR reads, giving one row per CDR3 protein. Among approximately 210,000 distinct CDR3 sequences listed, about 14% were seen once. The material was PBMCs from the stem cell graft donor, obtained from the stem cell graft. These receptors were obtained from a human donor who donated a stem cell graft to a child with acute lymphoblastic leukemia.

The rearrangement links TRBV7-9 to TRBJ1-1; D is unclear. Germline CDR1 and CDR2: SEHNR and FQNEAQ (reference sequence). Trimming removed 4 bases from V and 4 bases from J, with 10 bases in between. CDR3 length: 13 residues. CDR3 sequence reads: CASSSLIGTEAFF. In DNA, the CDR3 is TGTGCCAGCAGCTCCCTTATTGGCACTGAAGCTTTCTTT. Filled out from reference TRBV7-9 and TRBJ1-1, the complete variable domain reads DTGVSQNPRHKITKRGQNVTFRCDPISEHNRLYWYRQTLGQGPEFLTYFQNEAQLEKSRLLSDRFSAERPKGSFSTLEIQRTEQGDSAMYLCASSSLIGTEAFFGQGTRLTVV.

This clonotype was counted many times. The chain has TRBV9 and TRBJ2-7; the D call may be TRBD1 or TRBD2 (5 bases each). Germline values: CDR1 SGDLS, CDR2 YYNGEE. Trimming stripped 5 bases from V and 7 bases from J, with 22 bases between. The CDR3 extends over 15 amino acids. The CDR3 bases are TGTGCCAGCAGTGGGGCCCCCGGGATGGATGTTGAGCAGTACTTC. Residues: CASSGAPGMDVEQYF.

As DNA, the CDR3 is TGTGCCAGCTGCACGAGCGGGTCCGGGGAGCTGTTTTTT. This codes for CASCTSGSGELFF. This chain connects TRBV18 to TRBJ2-2; possible D gene TRBD2, 6 bases. Germline CDR1 KGHSH, CDR2 LQKENI. Trimming took 7 bases from V and 6 from J, leaving 12 bases between them. The CDR3 runs to 13 residues.

This clonotype was found many times. J is TRBJ2-7 and V is TRBV27, with D unresolved. V lost 5 bases to trimming and J lost 0 bases, with 14 bases between them. CDR1 is MNHEY and CDR2 is SMNVEV in the germline V gene (reference sequence). This CDR3 spans 15 amino acids. The chain's CDR3 is CASSASERYSYEQYF. Written as DNA, the CDR3 is TGTGCCAGCAGTGCCTCAGAGAGGTACTCCTACGAGCAGTACTTC.

This clonotype was counted a few times. V gene TRBV18 combines with J gene TRBJ2-1, with D perhaps TRBD1 or TRBD2 (5 bases each). Germline V gives CDR1 KGHSH, CDR2 LQKENI. CDR3 length: 16 amino acids. The V and J ends lost 1 base and 6 bases respectively, with 16 bases between them. The CDR3 nucleotides are TGTGCCAGCTCACCACTCGGGACCCAACGTGGCAATGAGCAGTTCTTC. Translated: CASSPLGTQRGNEQFF. Full variable domain (outside the CDR3, taken from reference TRBV18 and TRBJ2-1): NAGVMQNPRHLVRRRGQEARLRCSPMKGHSHVYWYRQLPEEGLKFMVYLQKENIIDESGMPKERFSAEFPKEGPSILRIQQVVRGDSAAYFCASSPLGTQRGNEQFFGPGTRLTVL.

At least ten counts were recorded for this clonotype. J is TRBJ2-1 and V is TRBV20-1, with 14 nucleotides matching TRBD2. CDR3 length: 18 amino acids. V lost 3 bases to trimming and J lost 0 bases; unmatched junction nucleotides: 7. CDR1 is DFQATT and CDR2 is SNEGSKA in the germline V gene (reference sequence). In nucleotides, the CDR3 is TGCAGTGCTAGTTTGGTCGGACTAGCGGGGGGCTCCTACAATGAGCAGTTCTTC. Translating gives CSASLVGLAGGSYNEQFF.

This clonotype was observed at least ten times. CDR3 in amino acids: CASSLGQGAYSGNTIYF. The DNA for the CDR3 is TGTGCCAGCAGCTTGGGACAGGGGGCCTACTCTGGAAACACCATATATTTT. This chain joins TRBV5-6 and TRBJ1-3; 10 bases map to TRBD1. The CDR3 has 17 residues. The germline CDR1 and CDR2 sequences are SGHDT and YYEEEE. V gave up 0 bases and J gave up 0 bases; unmatched junction bases: 3.

In this sample, this clonotype turned up many times. V and J are TRBV5-1 and TRBJ2-7; D may correspond to TRBD1 or TRBD2 (5 bases each). Trimming pared 6 bases from V and 2 bases from J, leaving 12 bases between. The CDR3 extends over 13 amino acids. Germline assignment: CDR1 SGHRS and CDR2 YFSETQ. The CDR3 coding sequence is TGCGCCAGCACCGGGACGGGGACCTACGAGCAGTACTTC. It yields the protein CASTGTGTYEQYF.